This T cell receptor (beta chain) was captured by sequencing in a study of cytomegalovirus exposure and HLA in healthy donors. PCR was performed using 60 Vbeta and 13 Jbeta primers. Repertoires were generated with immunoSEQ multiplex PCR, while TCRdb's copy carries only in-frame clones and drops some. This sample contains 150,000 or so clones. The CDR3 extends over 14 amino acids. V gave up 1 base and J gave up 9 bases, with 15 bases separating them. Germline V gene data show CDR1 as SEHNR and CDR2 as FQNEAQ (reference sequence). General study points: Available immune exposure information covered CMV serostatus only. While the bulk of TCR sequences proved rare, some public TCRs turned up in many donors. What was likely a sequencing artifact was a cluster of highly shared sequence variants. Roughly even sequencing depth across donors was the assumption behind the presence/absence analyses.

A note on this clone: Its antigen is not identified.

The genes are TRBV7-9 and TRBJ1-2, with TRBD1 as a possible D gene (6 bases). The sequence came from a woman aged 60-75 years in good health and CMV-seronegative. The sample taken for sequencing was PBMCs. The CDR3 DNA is TGTGCCAGCAGCTTAGTTCTCGGTCAGGGGAGCTACACCTTC. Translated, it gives CASSLVLGQGSYTF.